The rows below give T cell receptor beta chains drawn from one sample of a study of T cells in tumors and immune-related adverse events. Profiling relied on immunoSEQ multiplex PCR, and the TCRdb table lists in-frame clones only, not all of them. Of about 10,000 clones in the sample, roughly 92% were seen once. Material: lymph node tissue, obtained from a patient treated with anti-PD-1 therapy. The receptors shown here come from a female donor with metastatic renal cell carcinoma. The conserved cysteine and the conserved F or W are not part of the CDR3 here. A D gene is named only where the DNA matches it firmly.

>.|TRBJ1-5|TRBV15
ATSTRTGRNQPQH
>.|TRBJ1-2|TRBV7-2
ASSATPDTNYGYT
>.|TRBJ2-4|TRBV5-6
ASSWAGAKNIQY
>TRBD1|TRBJ1-5|TRBV5-1
ASSFDRDQPQH
>.|TRBJ2-3|TRBV15
ATSRDRGAGDTQY
>.|TRBJ1-2|TRBV29-1
SVALAATGGGYT
>TRBD1|TRBJ2-7|TRBV7-2
ASSSQGGTGAYEQY
>.|TRBJ1-6|TRBV5-1
ASSRTPDNSPLH
>TRBD2|TRBJ2-7|TRBV27
ASSFLSLAGGTYEQY
>.|TRBJ1-1|TRBV9
ASSKTGNTEAF
>.|TRBJ1-6|TRBV30
AWSGDLSSYNSPLH
>TRBD1|TRBJ1-1|TRBV10-3
AITRTLDRVGTEAF
>.|TRBJ1-6|TRBV18
ASSPAEDSPLH
>.|TRBJ1-1|TRBV6-1
ASSHGTEAF
>TRBD1|TRBJ1-2|TRBV7-2
ASSRLDRGIYGYT
>.|TRBJ2-5|TRBV18
ASSPPGQETQY